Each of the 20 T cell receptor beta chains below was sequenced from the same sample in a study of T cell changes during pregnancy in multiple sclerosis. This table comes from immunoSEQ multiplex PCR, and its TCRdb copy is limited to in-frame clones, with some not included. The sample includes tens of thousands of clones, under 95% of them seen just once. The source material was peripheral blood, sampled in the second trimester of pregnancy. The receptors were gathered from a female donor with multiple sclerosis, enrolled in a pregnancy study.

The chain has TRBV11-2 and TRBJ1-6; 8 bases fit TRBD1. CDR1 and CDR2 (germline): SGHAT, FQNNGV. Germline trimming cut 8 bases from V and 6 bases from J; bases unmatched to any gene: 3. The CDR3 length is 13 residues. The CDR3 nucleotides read TGTGCCAGCCGTGGACAGGGTAATTCACCCCTCCACTTT. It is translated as CASRGQGNSPLHF.

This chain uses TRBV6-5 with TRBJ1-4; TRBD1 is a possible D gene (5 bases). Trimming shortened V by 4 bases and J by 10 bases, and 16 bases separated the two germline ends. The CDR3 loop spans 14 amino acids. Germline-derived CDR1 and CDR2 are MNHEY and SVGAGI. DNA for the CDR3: TGTGCCAGCAGTTTGGGGGGAGGTTGGGGAAAACTGTTTTTT. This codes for CASSLGGGWGKLFF.

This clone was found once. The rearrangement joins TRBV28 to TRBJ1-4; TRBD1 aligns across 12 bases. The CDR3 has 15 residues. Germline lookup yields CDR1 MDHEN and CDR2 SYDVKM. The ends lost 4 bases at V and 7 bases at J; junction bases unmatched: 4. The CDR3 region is CASSWDRGQSEKLFF. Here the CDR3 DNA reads TGTGCCAGCAGTTGGGACAGGGGGCAGAGTGAAAAACTGTTTTTT.

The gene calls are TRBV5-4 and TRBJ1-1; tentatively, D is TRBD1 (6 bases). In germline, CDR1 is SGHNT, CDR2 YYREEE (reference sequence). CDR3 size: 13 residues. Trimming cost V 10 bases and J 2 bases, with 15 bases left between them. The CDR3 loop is CAGSGTTNTEAFF. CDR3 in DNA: TGTGCCGGATCCGGGACAACCAACACTGAAGCTTTCTTT.

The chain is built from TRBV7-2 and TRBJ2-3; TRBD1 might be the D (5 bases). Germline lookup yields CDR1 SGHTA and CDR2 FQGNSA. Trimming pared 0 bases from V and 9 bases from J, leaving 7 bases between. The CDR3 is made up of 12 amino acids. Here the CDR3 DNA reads TGTGCCAGCAGCTTAGCGGGGCCCACGCAGTATTTT. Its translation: CASSLAGPTQYF. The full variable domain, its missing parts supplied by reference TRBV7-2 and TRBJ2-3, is GAGVSQSPSNKVTEKGKDVELRCDPISGHTALYWYRQSLGQGLEFLIYFQGNSAPDKSGLPSDRFSAERTGGSVSTLTIQRTQQEDSAVYLCASSLAGPTQYFGPGTRLTVL.

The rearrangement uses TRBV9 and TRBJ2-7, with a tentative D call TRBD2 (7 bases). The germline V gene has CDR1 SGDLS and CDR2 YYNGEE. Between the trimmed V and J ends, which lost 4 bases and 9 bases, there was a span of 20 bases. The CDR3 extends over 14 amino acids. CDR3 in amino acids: CASSLWTDTSVQYF. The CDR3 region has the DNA TGTGCCAGCAGCCTTTGGACAGATACTAGCGTGCAGTACTTC.

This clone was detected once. The CDR3 DNA sequence: TGCGCCAGCAGCGAGGGACAATCCTTAGACGAGCAGTACTTC. Its protein product is CASSEGQSLDEQYF. The chain carries TRBV5-1 and TRBJ2-7, with D possibly TRBD1 on 6 matching bases. The V and J ends lost 4 bases and 5 bases respectively, with 16 bases between them. The CDR3 loop spans 14 amino acids. The germline V gene encodes CDR1 SGHRS and CDR2 YFSETQ.

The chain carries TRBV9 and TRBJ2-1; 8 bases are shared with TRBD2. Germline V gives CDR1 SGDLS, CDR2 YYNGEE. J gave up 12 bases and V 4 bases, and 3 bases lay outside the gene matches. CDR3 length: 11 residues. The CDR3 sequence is CASSHGRGQFF. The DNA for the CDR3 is TGTGCCAGCAGCCACGGGAGGGGGCAGTTCTTC.

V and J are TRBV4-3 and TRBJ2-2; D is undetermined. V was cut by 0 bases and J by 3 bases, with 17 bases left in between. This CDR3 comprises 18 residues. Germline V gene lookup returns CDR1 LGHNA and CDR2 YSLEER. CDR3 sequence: CASSQESPGGTYTGELFF. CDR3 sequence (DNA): TGCGCCAGCAGCCAAGAGAGCCCCGGCGGTACGTACACCGGGGAGCTGTTTTTT.

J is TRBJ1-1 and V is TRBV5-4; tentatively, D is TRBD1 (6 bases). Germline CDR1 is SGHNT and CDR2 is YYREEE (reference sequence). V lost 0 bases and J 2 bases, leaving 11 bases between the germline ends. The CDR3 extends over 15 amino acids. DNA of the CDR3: TGTGCCAGCAGCTTGGGGGGGCAGATAAACACTGAAGCTTTCTTT. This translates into CASSLGGQINTEAFF.

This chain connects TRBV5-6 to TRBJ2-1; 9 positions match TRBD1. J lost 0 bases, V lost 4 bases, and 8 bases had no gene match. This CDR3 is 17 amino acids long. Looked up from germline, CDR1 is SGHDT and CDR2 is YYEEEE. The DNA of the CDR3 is TGTGCCAGCAGCCATGTGGACAGGGGCTCCTCCTACAATGAGCAGTTCTTC. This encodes CASSHVDRGSSYNEQFF. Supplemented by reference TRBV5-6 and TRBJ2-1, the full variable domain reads DAGVTQSPTHLIKTRGQQVTLRCSPKSGHDTVSWYQQALGQGPQFIFQYYEEEERQRGNFPDRFSGHQFPNYSSELNVNALLLGDSALYLCASSHVDRGSSYNEQFFGPGTRLTVL.

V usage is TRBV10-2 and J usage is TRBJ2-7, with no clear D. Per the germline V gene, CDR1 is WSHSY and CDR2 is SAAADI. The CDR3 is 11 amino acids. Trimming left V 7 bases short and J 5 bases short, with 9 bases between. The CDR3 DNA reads TGCGCCAGCACCGAGTTTCACGAGCAGTACTTC. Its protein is CASTEFHEQYF.

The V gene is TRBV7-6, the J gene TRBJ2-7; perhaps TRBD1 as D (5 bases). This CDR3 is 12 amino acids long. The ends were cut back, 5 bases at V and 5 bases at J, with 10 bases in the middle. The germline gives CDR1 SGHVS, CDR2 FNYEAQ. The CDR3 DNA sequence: TGTGCCAGCAGCCCAGGGTTCCACGAGCAGTACTTC. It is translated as CASSPGFHEQYF.

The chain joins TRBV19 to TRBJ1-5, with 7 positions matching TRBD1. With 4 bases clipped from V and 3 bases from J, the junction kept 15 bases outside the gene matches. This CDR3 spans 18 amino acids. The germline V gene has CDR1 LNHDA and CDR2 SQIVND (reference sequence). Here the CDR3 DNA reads TGTGCCAGTAGTAGCCACGTGGGGACGACAGGGCCCAATCAGCCCCAGCATTTT. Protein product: CASSSHVGTTGPNQPQHF.

The CDR3 bases are TGTGCCAGCAGCTCCGGGTCTACAGATACGCAGTATTTT. As protein: CASSSGSTDTQYF. The V call is TRBV7-3, the J call TRBJ2-3, with D hard to call. V was clipped by 4 bases and J by 3 bases, with 8 bases between them. The germline gives CDR1 SGHTA, CDR2 FQGTGA. There are 13 residues in the CDR3.

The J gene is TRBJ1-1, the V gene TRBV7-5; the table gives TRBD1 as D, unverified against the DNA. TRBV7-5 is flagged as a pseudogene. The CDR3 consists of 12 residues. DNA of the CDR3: TGTGCCAGAGAAGGGGGGAACACTGAAGCTTTCTTT. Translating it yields CAREGGNTEAFF.

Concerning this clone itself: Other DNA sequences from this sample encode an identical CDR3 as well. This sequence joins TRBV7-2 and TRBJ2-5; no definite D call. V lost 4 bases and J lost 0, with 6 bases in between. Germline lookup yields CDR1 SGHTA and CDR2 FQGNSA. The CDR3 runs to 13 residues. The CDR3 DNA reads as TGTGCCAGCAGCTCGAGGTACCAAGAGACCCAGTACTTC. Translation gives CASSSRYQETQYF.

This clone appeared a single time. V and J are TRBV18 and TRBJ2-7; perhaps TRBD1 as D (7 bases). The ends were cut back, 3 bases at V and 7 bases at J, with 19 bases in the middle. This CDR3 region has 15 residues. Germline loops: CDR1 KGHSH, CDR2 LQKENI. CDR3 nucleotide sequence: TGTGCCAGCTCACCCCCCCACACAGGGGCGGGGGAGCAGTACTTC. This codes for CASSPPHTGAGEQYF.

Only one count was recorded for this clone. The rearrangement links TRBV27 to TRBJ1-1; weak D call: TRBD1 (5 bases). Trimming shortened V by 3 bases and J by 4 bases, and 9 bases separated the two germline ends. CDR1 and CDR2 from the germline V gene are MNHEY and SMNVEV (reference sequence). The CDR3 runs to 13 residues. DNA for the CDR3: TGTGCCAGCAGTTTGGGGGGAGGCACTGAAGCTTTCTTT. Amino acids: CASSLGGGTEAFF.

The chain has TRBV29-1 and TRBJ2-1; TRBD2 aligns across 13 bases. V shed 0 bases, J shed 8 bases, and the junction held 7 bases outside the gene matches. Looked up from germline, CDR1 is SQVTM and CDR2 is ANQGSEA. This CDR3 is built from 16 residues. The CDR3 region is CSVEDPGTSGVYEQFF. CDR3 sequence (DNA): TGCAGCGTTGAAGATCCGGGGACTAGCGGGGTCTATGAGCAGTTCTTC.